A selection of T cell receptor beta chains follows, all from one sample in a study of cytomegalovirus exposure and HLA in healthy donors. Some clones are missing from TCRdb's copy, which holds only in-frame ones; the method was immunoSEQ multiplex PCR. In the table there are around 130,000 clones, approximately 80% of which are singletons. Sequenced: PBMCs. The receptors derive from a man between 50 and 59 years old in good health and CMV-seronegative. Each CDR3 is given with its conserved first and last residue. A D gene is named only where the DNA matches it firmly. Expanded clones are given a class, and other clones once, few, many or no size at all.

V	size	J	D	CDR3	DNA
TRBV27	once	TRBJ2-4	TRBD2	CASSLGGRGVNIQYF	TGTGCCAGCAGTTTGGGCGGGAGGGGGGTAAACATTCAGTACTTC
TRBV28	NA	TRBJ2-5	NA	CASSTLGARETQYF	TGTGCCAGCAGTACTCTGGGGGCTCGAGAGACCCAGTACTTC
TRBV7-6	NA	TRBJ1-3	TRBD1	CASSHGQGAILSSGNTIYF	TGTGCCAGCAGCCACGGACAGGGGGCAATCCTCTCCTCTGGAAACACCATATATTTT
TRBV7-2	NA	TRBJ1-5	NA	CASSPDINQPQHF	TGTGCCAGCAGCCCAGACATCAATCAGCCCCAGCATTTT
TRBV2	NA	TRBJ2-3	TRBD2	CASRSPGASGGSTTDTQYF	TGTGCCAGCAGGTCGCCAGGGGCTAGCGGGGGGAGCACGACAGATACGCAGTATTTT
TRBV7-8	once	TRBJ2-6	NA	CASSSSRISGANVLTF	TGTGCCAGCAGCTCCTCCAGAATTTCCGGGGCCAACGTCCTGACTTTC
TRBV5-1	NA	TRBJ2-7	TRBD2	CASSWTSGSNNEQYF	TGCGCCAGCAGCTGGACTAGCGGGAGTAACAACGAGCAGTACTTC
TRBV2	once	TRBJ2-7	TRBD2	CASRLSGLTSKNEQYF	TGTGCCAGCAGACTATCGGGACTAACAAGTAAGAACGAGCAGTACTTC
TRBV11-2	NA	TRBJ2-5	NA	CASSLRRGPGFQETQYF	TGTGCCAGCAGCTTACGGAGGGGTCCAGGGTTTCAAGAGACCCAGTACTTC
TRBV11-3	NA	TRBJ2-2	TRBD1	CASSLAGTAYTGELFF	TGTGCCAGCAGCTTGGCCGGGACAGCCTACACCGGGGAGCTGTTTTTT
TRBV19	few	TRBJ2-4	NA	CASSKLYSGEAKNIQYF	TGTGCCAGTAGTAAGTTATACTCCGGGGAAGCCAAAAACATTCAGTACTTC
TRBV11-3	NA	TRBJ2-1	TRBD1	CARRAPGQRSNEQFF	TGTGCCAGACGGGCCCCGGGACAGAGGTCCAATGAGCAGTTCTTC
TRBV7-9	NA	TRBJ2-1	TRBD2	CASSSGEAGQDNEQFF	TGTGCCAGCAGCTCGGGGGAAGCGGGGCAGGACAATGAGCAGTTCTTC
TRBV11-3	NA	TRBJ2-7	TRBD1	CASSPSGQGGLDEQYF	TGTGCCAGCAGCCCGTCGGGACAGGGTGGTTTGGACGAGCAGTACTTC
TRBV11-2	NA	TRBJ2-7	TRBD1	CASSLGQGGYEQYF	TGTGCCAGCAGCCTGGGACAGGGTGGTTACGAGCAGTACTTC
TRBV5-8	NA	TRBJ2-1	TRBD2	CASSLAWTSGRYEQFF	TGTGCCAGCAGCTTGGCGTGGACTAGCGGGAGATATGAGCAGTTCTTC
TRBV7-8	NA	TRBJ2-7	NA	CASSSRGSSYEQYF	TGTGCCAGCTCGAGTAGGGGGAGTTCCTACGAGCAGTACTTC
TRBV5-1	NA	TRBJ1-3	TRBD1	CASSLDSTGGDQVPRTGNTIYF	TGCGCCAGCAGCTTGGACTCGACAGGGGGAGACCAAGTTCCACGGACCGGAAACACCATATATTTT
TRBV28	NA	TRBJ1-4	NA	CASSPTPNEKLFF	TGTGCCAGCAGCCCAACACCAAATGAAAAACTGTTTTTT
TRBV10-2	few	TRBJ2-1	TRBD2	CASSVGGGTYNEQFF	TGCGCCAGCAGTGTGGGCGGGGGAACCTACAATGAGCAGTTCTTC
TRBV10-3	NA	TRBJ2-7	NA	CAISEAGRTSEQYF	TGTGCCATCAGTGAGGCGGGACGCACCTCCGAGCAGTACTTC
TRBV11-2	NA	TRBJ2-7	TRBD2	CASRGGEIPYEQYF	TGTGCCAGCCGCGGGGGTGAGATTCCCTACGAGCAGTACTTC
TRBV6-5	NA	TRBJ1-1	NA	CASRRGQSTEAFF	TGTGCCAGCAGAAGAGGACAGAGCACTGAAGCTTTCTTT
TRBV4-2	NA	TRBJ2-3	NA	CASSQDREWPTDTQYF	TGTGCCAGCAGCCAAGATCGGGAGTGGCCCACAGATACGCAGTATTTT
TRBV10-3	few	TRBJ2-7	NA	CAIQTRAFAGVAALQGSSYEQYF	TGTGCCATCCAGACACGGGCTTTTGCTGGGGTAGCGGCATTACAAGGGAGCTCCTACGAGCAGTACTTC
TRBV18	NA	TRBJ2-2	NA	CASSPPLIQVFPGELFF	TGTGCCAGCTCACCACCGCTTATCCAGGTGTTTCCCGGGGAGCTGTTTTTT
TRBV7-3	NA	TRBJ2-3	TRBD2	CASSPGGAGTDTQYF	TGTGCCAGCAGCCCCGGGGGGGCTGGGACAGATACGCAGTATTTT
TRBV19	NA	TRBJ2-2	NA	CASSTGASELFF	TGTGCCAGTAGTACTGGGGCTTCGGAGCTGTTTTTT
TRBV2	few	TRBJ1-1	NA	CASSLFKRGLGTEAFF	TGTGCCAGCAGCCTATTTAAAAGGGGTTTGGGCACTGAAGCTTTCTTT
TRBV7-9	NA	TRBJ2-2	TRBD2	CASSSSPGLAGDTGELFF	TGTGCCAGCAGCTCCTCTCCGGGACTAGCGGGAGACACCGGGGAGCTGTTTTTT